These T cell receptor beta chains were read from a single sample in a study of long-term antiretroviral therapy in people with HIV. Sequencing used immunoSEQ multiplex PCR; TCRdb keeps in-frame clones, though not all of them. Of tens of thousands of clones in the sample, around 93% were seen once. Sequencing was performed on unsorted PBMCs, taken around 7.4 years after starting antiretroviral therapy. These receptors were taken from a man between 50 and 59 years old with HIV. CDR3s include the opening cysteine and the closing phenylalanine or tryptophan. The order of the fields is D gene, J gene, V gene, clone size, CDR3 protein, CDR3 DNA. D genes are given only for firm matches. Size values are once, few and many counts, or a class for expanded clones, and some rows have none.

>NA|TRBJ1-1|TRBV9|NA
CASSFRDGGPEAFF
TGTGCCAGCAGCTTTAGGGACGGGGGGCCTGAAGCTTTCTTT
>TRBD1|TRBJ2-2|TRBV5-6|NA
CASSLYDRGITGELFF
TGTGCCAGCAGCTTGTATGACAGGGGAATCACCGGGGAGCTGTTTTTT
>NA|TRBJ2-7|TRBV7-2|few
CASSPPYEQYF
TGTGCCAGCAGCCCCCCCTACGAGCAGTACTTC
>TRBD1|TRBJ2-3|TRBV5-1|NA
CASSSYRTGGTTTDTQYF
TGCGCCAGCAGCTCATATAGAACAGGGGGCACGACGACAGATACGCAGTATTTT
>TRBD2|TRBJ2-3|TRBV13|few
CASSPQGGTSGGANTDTQYF
TGTGCCAGCAGCCCCCAGGGGGGGACTAGCGGGGGGGCCAACACAGATACGCAGTATTTT
>TRBD1|TRBJ2-4|TRBV5-1|NA
CASSPDRGKNIQYF
TGCGCCAGCAGCCCGGACAGGGGGAAAAACATTCAGTACTTC
>NA|TRBJ2-2|TRBV30|NA
CAWSLVVELTGGLETGELFF
TGTGCCTGGAGTTTGGTCGTAGAACTCACGGGGGGCCTTGAGACCGGGGAGCTGTTTTTT
>TRBD2|TRBJ2-7|TRBV28|NA
CASRLTSGSYEQYF
TGTGCCAGCAGGTTGACTAGCGGCTCCTACGAGCAGTACTTC
>NA|TRBJ2-7|TRBV6-5|NA
CASLSGGSFYEQYF
TGTGCCAGCTTATCTGGGGGCAGCTTCTACGAGCAGTACTTC
>NA|TRBJ2-3|TRBV6-5|NA
CASTMGGGRDTQYF
TGTGCCAGCACCATGGGAGGGGGCCGAGATACGCAGTATTTT
>NA|TRBJ1-5|TRBV4-3|NA
CASSHPSGLSNQPQHF
TGCGCCAGCAGCCATCCCTCGGGACTGAGCAATCAGCCCCAGCATTTT
>NA|TRBJ1-4|TRBV7-9|NA
CASSLVIGRLTNEKLFF
TGTGCCAGCAGCTTAGTAATTGGCAGGCTGACTAATGAAAAACTGTTTTTT
>TRBD1|TRBJ1-4|TRBV29-1|NA
CSVEENRGEKLFF
TGCAGCGTTGAAGAGAACAGGGGGGAAAAACTGTTTTTT
>TRBD1|TRBJ1-2|TRBV6-5|once
CASSRGQGSYTF
TGTGCCAGCAGTAGAGGACAGGGGAGCTACACCTTC
>NA|TRBJ1-3|TRBV5-1|NA
CASSAPGSGNTIYF
TGCGCCAGCAGCGCCCCGGGCTCTGGAAACACCATATATTTT
>NA|TRBJ1-5|TRBV18|NA
CASSPGQSNQPQHF
TGTGCCAGCTCACCCGGGCAGAGCAATCAGCCCCAGCATTTT
>NA|TRBJ2-1|TRBV7-9|NA
CASSLDPNSREQFF
TGTGCCAGCAGCTTAGATCCTAACTCAAGAGAGCAGTTCTTC
>TRBD2|TRBJ2-1|TRBV6-5|NA
CASSPGTSAFNEQFF
TGTGCCAGCAGTCCCGGGACTAGCGCTTTCAATGAGCAGTTCTTC
>NA|TRBJ1-2|TRBV6-1|NA
CASSELGPNYGYTF
TGTGCCAGCAGTGAACTGGGACCGAACTATGGCTACACCTTC
>NA|TRBJ2-3|TRBV2|NA
CASSYGTDTQYF
TGTGCCAGCAGTTACGGCACAGATACGCAGTATTTT
>TRBD1|TRBJ2-5|TRBV30|NA
CAWSLLGQGGETQYF
TGTGCCTGGAGTCTTCTCGGACAGGGGGGAGAGACCCAGTACTTC
>TRBD1|TRBJ1-3|TRBV2|once
CASGTVITGNTIYF
TGTGCCAGTGGGACAGTCATAACTGGAAACACCATATATTTT
>TRBD2|TRBJ2-2|TRBV11-2|NA
CASSLSRGGWTGELFF
TGTGCCAGCAGCTTAAGCCGCGGGGGGTGGACCGGGGAGCTGTTTTTT
>TRBD2|TRBJ2-1|TRBV10-3|NA
CAISATGTSGVDEQFF
TGTGCCATCAGTGCCACCGGGACTAGCGGGGTGGATGAGCAGTTCTTC
>TRBD1|TRBJ1-2|TRBV5-1|NA
CASTPQGADYGYTF
TGCGCCAGCACCCCACAGGGGGCGGACTATGGCTACACCTTC
>NA|TRBJ1-6|TRBV9|NA
CASSVGGLANSPLHF
TGTGCCAGCAGCGTAGGGGGGCTGGCTAATTCACCCCTCCACTTT
>TRBD1|TRBJ1-6|TRBV4-1|NA
CASSQGRDRVRPLHF
TGCGCCAGCAGCCAAGGCCGGGACAGGGTTAGACCCCTCCACTTT
>NA|TRBJ1-3|TRBV5-1|NA
CASSLGTTSGNTIYF
TGCGCCAGCAGCTTAGGAACCACCTCTGGAAACACCATATATTTT
>NA|TRBJ1-5|TRBV10-1|NA
CASSTGTTQPQHF
TGCGCCAGCAGTACAGGGACGACTCAGCCCCAGCATTTT
>NA|TRBJ1-4|TRBV30|NA
CAWGSEKLFF
TGTGCCTGGGGTTCGGAAAAACTGTTTTTT
>TRBD1|TRBJ2-3|TRBV15|NA
CATARDRETDTQYF
TGTGCCACAGCCAGGGACAGGGAAACAGATACGCAGTATTTT
>NA|TRBJ2-3|TRBV19|NA
CASSITGRADTQYF
TGTGCCAGTAGTATAACAGGGCGCGCAGATACGCAGTATTTT
>TRBD2|TRBJ2-7|TRBV5-4|NA
CASSLASSGLAGLEQYF
TGTGCCAGCAGCTTGGCGTCCTCGGGACTAGCGGGACTGGAGCAGTACTTC
>NA|TRBJ2-2|TRBV4-3|once
CASSQTTGFTGELFF
TGCGCCAGCAGCCAAACGACAGGTTTCACCGGGGAGCTGTTTTTT
>NA|TRBJ2-1|TRBV7-2|few
CASSLQTSRVNEQFF
TGTGCCAGCAGCTTGCAAACTAGTAGGGTGAATGAGCAGTTCTTC
>NA|TRBJ1-1|TRBV18|NA
CASSPYGATTEAFF
TGTGCCAGCTCACCATACGGGGCCACCACTGAAGCTTTCTTT
>NA|TRBJ2-6|TRBV27|NA
CASSLNQARVFSGANVLTF
TGTGCCAGCAGTTTGAACCAAGCTAGGGTTTTCTCTGGGGCCAACGTCCTGACTTTC
>NA|TRBJ1-4|TRBV11-2|NA
CASSFSPGKNEKLFF
TGTGCCAGCAGCTTCTCCCCAGGGAAGAATGAAAAACTGTTTTTT
>NA|TRBJ1-2|TRBV6-1|NA
CASSEAGGYGYTF
TGTGCCAGCAGTGAAGCAGGGGGCTATGGCTACACCTTC
>TRBD1|TRBJ2-3|TRBV14|NA
CASSLYRGPTDTQYF
TGTGCCAGCAGCCTATACAGGGGGCCCACAGATACGCAGTATTTT
>TRBD2|TRBJ2-1|TRBV2|once
CASTERGGYNEQFF
TGTGCCAGCACCGAGCGGGGGGGGTACAATGAGCAGTTCTTC
>NA|TRBJ1-2|TRBV2|NA
CASRAPEQTGSFF
TGTGCCAGCAGGGCTCCCGAGCAGACAGGCTCTTTTTTC
>TRBD1|TRBJ2-1|TRBV2|few
CARQGARSSYNEQFF
TGTGCCCGACAGGGGGCTAGAAGCTCCTACAATGAGCAGTTCTTC
>NA|TRBJ2-1|TRBV7-2|NA
CASSPRDNRRNEQFF
TGTGCCAGCAGCCCCCGGGACAACAGAAGGAATGAGCAGTTCTTC
>NA|TRBJ1-1|TRBV19|NA
CASSIQGRFEAFF
TGTGCCAGTAGTATACAGGGGAGGTTTGAAGCTTTCTTT
>NA|TRBJ2-3|TRBV2|NA
CASSEGSSRTDTQYF
TGTGCCAGCAGTGAAGGCAGTTCCCGCACAGATACGCAGTATTTT
>TRBD1|TRBJ2-6|TRBV28|NA
CASSFWGQGGAGANVLTF
TGTGCCAGCAGTTTCTGGGGACAGGGAGGAGCTGGGGCCAACGTCCTGACTTTC
>NA|TRBJ2-7|TRBV6-5|NA
CASRDSSSYEQYF
TGTGCCAGCAGGGACTCTAGCTCCTACGAGCAGTACTTC
>TRBD2|TRBJ2-3|TRBV10-1|NA
CASSGSSGGTDTQYF
TGCGCCAGCAGTGGGTCTAGCGGGGGCACAGATACGCAGTATTTT
>TRBD2|TRBJ2-3|TRBV15|NA
CATSRPEAGVRTDTQYF
TGTGCCACCAGCAGACCTGAAGCGGGGGTCCGCACAGATACGCAGTATTTT
>NA|TRBJ1-2|TRBV6-5|NA
CASIPPSGGGYTF
TGTGCCAGCATACCCCCTTCCGGGGGTGGCTACACCTTC
>NA|TRBJ1-2|TRBV6-1|once
CASSERMGYGYTF
TGTGCCAGCAGTGAACGTATGGGCTATGGCTACACCTTC
>TRBD1|TRBJ1-2|TRBV6-6|NA
CASSPQGGTGYTF
TGTGCCAGCAGTCCCCAGGGGGGGACCGGCTACACCTTC
>NA|TRBJ2-7|TRBV12-1|NA
CASSSRFLAGVNSYEQYF
TGTGCCAGCAGTTCCCGGTTTTTAGCGGGGGTCAATTCCTACGAGCAGTACTTC
>NA|TRBJ2-6|TRBV7-9|NA
CASSSPAGSGANVLTF
TGTGCCAGCAGCTCCCCCGCGGGCTCTGGGGCCAACGTCCTGACTTTC
>NA|TRBJ2-3|TRBV28|NA
CASRTDTDTQYF
TGTGCCAGCAGGACGGATACAGATACGCAGTATTTT
>NA|TRBJ2-3|TRBV30|NA
CAWSVPTALTSTDTQYF
TGTGCCTGGAGTGTCCCCACAGCGCTCACTAGCACAGATACGCAGTATTTT
>TRBD2|TRBJ2-3|TRBV2|NA
CASSLRTSGGTDTQYF
TGTGCCAGCAGTCTACGGACTAGCGGGGGTACAGATACGCAGTATTTT